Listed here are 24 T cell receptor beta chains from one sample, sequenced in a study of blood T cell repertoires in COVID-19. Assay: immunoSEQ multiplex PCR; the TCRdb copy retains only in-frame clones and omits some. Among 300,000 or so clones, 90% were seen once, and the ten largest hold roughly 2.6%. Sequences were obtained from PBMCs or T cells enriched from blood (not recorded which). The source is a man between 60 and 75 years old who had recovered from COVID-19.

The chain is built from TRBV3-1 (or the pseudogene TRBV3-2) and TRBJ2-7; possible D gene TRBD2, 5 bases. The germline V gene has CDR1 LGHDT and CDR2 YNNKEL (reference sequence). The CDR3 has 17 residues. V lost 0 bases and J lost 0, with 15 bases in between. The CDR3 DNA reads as TGTGCCAGCAGCCAAGATACGCGAGGCGGGCTCTCCTACGAGCAGTACTTC. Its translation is CASSQDTRGGLSYEQYF.

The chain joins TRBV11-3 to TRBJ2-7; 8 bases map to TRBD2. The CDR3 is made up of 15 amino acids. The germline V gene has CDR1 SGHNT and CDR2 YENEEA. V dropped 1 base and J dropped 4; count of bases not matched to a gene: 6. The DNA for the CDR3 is TGTGCCAGCAGCTTAGGGGGGACTAGTCTATACGAGCAGTACTTC. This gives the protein CASSLGGTSLYEQYF.

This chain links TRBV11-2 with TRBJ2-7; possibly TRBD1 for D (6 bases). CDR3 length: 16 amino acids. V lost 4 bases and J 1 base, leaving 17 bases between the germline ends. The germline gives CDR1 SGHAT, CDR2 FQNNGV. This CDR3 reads CASSSRQALSSYEQYF. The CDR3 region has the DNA TGTGCCAGCAGCTCCAGACAGGCTTTATCTTCCTACGAGCAGTACTTC.

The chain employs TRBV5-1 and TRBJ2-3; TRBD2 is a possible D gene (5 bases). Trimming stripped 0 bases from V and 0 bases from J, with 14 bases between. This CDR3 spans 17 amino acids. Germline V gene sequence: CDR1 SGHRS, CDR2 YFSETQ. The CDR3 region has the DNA TGCGCCAGCAGCTTGGTGGGAGCGGCTGCTAGCACAGATACGCAGTATTTT. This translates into CASSLVGAAASTDTQYF.

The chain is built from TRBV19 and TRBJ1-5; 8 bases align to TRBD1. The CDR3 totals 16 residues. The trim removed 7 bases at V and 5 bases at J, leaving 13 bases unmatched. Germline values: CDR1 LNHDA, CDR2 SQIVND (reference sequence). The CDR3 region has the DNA TGTGCCAGTAATTCCCCGGGACAGGTAATGGATCAGCCCCAGCATTTT. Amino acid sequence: CASNSPGQVMDQPQHF.

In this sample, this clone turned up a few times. CDR3 region: CASWSPGFNTEAFF. Here the CDR3 DNA reads TGTGCCAGTTGGTCCCCAGGGTTTAACACTGAAGCTTTCTTT. The chain links TRBV3-1 (or the pseudogene TRBV3-2) to TRBJ1-1; a possible D gene is TRBD1 (5 bases). Germline V gene lookup returns CDR1 LGHDT and CDR2 YNNKEL (reference sequence). The germline V and J ends were trimmed by 9 bases and 2 bases, with 16 bases remaining between them. This CDR3 has 14 amino acids.

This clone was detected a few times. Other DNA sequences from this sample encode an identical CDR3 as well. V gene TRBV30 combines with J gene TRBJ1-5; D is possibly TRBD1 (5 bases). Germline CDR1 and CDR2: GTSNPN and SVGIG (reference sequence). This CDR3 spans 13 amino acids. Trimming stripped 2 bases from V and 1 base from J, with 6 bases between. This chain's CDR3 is CAWSRGSNQPQHF. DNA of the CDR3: TGTGCCTGGAGTCGGGGGAGCAATCAGCCCCAGCATTTT.

The CDR3 region is CASSLADRGLSEAFF. CDR3 nucleotides: TGTGCCAGCAGCTTAGCGGACAGGGGGCTAAGCGAAGCTTTCTTT. The chain carries TRBV7-8 and TRBJ1-1; 11 bases agree with TRBD1. The V and J ends lost 0 bases and 8 bases, in that order; junction bases with no gene match: 5. The germline V gene has CDR1 SGHVS and CDR2 FQNEAQ. This CDR3 is built from 15 residues.

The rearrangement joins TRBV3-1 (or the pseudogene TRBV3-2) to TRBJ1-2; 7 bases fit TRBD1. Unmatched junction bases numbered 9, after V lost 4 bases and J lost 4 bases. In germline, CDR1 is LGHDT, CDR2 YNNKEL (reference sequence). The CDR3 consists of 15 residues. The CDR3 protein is CASSRQGLRLYGYTF. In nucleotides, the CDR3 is TGTGCCAGCAGCCGACAGGGACTGAGACTCTATGGCTACACCTTC.

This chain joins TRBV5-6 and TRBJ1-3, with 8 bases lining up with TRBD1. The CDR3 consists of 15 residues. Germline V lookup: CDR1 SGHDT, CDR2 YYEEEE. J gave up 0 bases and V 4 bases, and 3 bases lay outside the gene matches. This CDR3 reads CASSQQGDSGNTIYF. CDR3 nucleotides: TGTGCCAGCAGCCAACAGGGGGACTCTGGAAACACCATATATTTT.

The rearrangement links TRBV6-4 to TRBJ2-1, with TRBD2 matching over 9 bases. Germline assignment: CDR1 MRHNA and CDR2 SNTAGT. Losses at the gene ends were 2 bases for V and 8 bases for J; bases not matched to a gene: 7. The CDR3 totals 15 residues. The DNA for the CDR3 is TGTGCCAGCAGTGACGCTAGCGGGGCGGGCGATGAGCAGTTCTTC. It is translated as CASSDASGAGDEQFF.

The DNA of the CDR3 is TGCGCCAGCAGCCCCAGGGGCGCTGGCTACACCTTC. This gives the protein CASSPRGAGYTF. The chain has TRBV5-1 and TRBJ1-2, with a tentative D call TRBD1 (6 bases). This CDR3 has 12 amino acids. Germline CDR1 reads SGHRS; CDR2 reads YFSETQ. V was trimmed by 4 bases and J by 7 bases, leaving 11 bases between them.

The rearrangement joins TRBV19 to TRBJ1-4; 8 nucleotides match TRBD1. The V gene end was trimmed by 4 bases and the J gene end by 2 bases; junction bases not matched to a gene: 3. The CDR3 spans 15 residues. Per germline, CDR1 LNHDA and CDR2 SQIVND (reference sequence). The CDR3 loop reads CASSNTGGTNEKLFF. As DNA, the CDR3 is TGTGCCAGTAGTAACACAGGGGGGACTAATGAAAAACTGTTTTTT.

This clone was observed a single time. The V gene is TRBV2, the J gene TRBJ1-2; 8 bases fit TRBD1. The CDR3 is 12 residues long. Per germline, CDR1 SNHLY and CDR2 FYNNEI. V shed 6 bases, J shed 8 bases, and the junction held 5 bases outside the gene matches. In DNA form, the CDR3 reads TGTGCCAGCAGAAGAGGACAGGGCGGCTACACCTTC. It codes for CASRRGQGGYTF.

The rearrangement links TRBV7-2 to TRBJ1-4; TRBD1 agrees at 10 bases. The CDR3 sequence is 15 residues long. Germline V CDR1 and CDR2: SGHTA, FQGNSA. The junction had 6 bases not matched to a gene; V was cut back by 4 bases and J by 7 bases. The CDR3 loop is CASSSSGTGVEKLFF. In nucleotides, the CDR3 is TGTGCCAGCAGCTCCTCCGGGACAGGGGTTGAAAAACTGTTTTTT.

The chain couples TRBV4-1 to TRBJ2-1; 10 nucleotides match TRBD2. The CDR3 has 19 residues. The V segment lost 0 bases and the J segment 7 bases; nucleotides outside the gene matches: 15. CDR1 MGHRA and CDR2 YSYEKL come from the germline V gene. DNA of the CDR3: TGCGCCAGCAGCCAAGACCGCCGGCTAGCGGGGGCCCATACGAATGAGCAGTTCTTC. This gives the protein CASSQDRRLAGAHTNEQFF.

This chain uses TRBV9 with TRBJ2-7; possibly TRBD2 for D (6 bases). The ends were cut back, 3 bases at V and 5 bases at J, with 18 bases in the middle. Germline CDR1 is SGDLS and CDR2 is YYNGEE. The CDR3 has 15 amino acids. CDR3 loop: CASSGGDSGMDEQYF. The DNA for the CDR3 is TGTGCCAGCAGCGGAGGGGACTCTGGGATGGACGAGCAGTACTTC.

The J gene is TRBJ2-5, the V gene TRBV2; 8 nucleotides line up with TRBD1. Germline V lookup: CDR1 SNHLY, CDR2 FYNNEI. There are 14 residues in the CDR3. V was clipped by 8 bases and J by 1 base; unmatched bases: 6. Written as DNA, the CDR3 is TGTGCCAGCCAGGGGGCGCTTATCCAAGAGACCCAGTACTTC. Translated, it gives CASQGALIQETQYF.

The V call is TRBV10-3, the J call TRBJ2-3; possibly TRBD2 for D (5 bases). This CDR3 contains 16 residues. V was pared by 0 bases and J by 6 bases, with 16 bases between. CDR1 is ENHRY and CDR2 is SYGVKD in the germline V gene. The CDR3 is CAISESSAAPPDTQYF. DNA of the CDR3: TGTGCCATCAGTGAGTCGTCAGCGGCCCCCCCGGATACGCAGTATTTT.

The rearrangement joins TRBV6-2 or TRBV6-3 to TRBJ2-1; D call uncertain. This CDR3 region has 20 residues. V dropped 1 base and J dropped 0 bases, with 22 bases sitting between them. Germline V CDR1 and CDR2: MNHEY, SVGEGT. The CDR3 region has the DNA TGTGCCAGCAGTTACTTTCCCCGTCCGGGTCCCCCGAGCTCCTACAATGAGCAGTTCTTC. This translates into CASSYFPRPGPPSSYNEQFF.

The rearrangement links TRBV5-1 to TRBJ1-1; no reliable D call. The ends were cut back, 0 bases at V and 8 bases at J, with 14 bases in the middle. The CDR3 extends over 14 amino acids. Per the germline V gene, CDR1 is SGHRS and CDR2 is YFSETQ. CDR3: CASSLAGPQSEAFF. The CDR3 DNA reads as TGCGCCAGCAGCTTGGCCGGTCCCCAAAGCGAAGCTTTCTTT.

The CDR3 protein is CASGQDPTGAGDTQYF. In DNA form, the CDR3 reads TGTGCTAGTGGTCAGGACCCGACAGGGGCGGGAGATACGCAGTATTTT. The chain carries TRBV12-5 and TRBJ2-3; 8 positions match TRBD1. J lost 5 bases, V lost 5 bases, and 12 bases had no gene match. Germline-derived CDR1 and CDR2 are LGHNT and FRNRAP. This CDR3 is 16 amino acids long.

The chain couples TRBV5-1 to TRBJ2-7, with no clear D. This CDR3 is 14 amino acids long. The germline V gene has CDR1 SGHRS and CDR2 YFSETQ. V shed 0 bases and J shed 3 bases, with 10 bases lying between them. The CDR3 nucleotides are TGCGCCAGCAGCTTGGGGTTAGCCAACTACGAGCAGTACTTC. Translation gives CASSLGLANYEQYF.

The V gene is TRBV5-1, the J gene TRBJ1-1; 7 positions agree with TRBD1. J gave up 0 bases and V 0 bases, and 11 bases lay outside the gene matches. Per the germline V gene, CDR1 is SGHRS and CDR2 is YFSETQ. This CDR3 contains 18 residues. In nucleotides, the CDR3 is TGCGCCAGCAGCTTGGTAAAGACAGGGAGTCTCATGAACACTGAAGCTTTCTTT. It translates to CASSLVKTGSLMNTEAFF.